One sample yielded the 29 T cell receptor beta chains listed below, sequenced in a study of neurological immune-mediated disorders. TCRdb ran MiXCR on the 5' RACE reads and lists one entry per CDR3 protein. Of about 10,000 distinct CDR3 sequences listed, under 25% are singletons. What was sequenced was CD8+ T cells from blood. These receptors were obtained from a woman in her 40s with multiple sclerosis.

At least ten counts were recorded for this clonotype. The genes are TRBV10-2 and TRBJ1-1; no definite D call. This CDR3 comprises 16 residues. V lost 0 bases to trimming and J lost 0 bases, with 11 bases between them. The V gene's germline CDR1 is WSHSY and CDR2 SAAADI. The CDR3 nucleotides are TGCGCCAGCAGTGAGTCGACTCCCTGGATGAACACTGAAGCTTTCTTT. Its translation is CASSESTPWMNTEAFF.

The chain recombines TRBV6-1 with TRBJ1-1; unclear D gene. This CDR3 has 12 residues. Germline values: CDR1 MNHNS, CDR2 SASEGT. The V gene lost 5 bases and the J gene lost 6 bases, with 10 bases spanning the gap. CDR3 residues: CASSTLSAEAFF. CDR3 nucleotides: TGTGCCAGCAGTACCCTGAGTGCTGAAGCTTTCTTT.

This clonotype was observed many times. The gene calls are TRBV7-9 and TRBJ1-1, with no clear D. Trimming cost V 3 bases and J 2 bases, with 4 bases left between them. Germline CDR1 reads SEHNR; CDR2 reads FQNEAQ (reference sequence). CDR3 length equals 12 residues. The chain's CDR3 is CASSFLNTEAFF. The CDR3 coding sequence is TGTGCCAGCAGCTTCCTTAACACTGAAGCTTTCTTT.

The sample holds many counts of this clonotype. This sequence joins TRBV4-1 and TRBJ1-2; TRBD1 is a possible D gene (5 bases). The CDR3 contains 14 residues. Germline CDR1 MGHRA, CDR2 YSYEKL. Trimming removed 3 bases at V and 4 bases at J, with 12 bases between. DNA for the CDR3: TGCGCCAGCAGCCACGCTCAGGGTAGCTATGGCTACACCTTC. Translation: CASSHAQGSYGYTF.

In this sample, this clonotype is medium-sized (0.01 to 0.1%). The genes are TRBV4-1 and TRBJ1-1; D gene uncertain. Between the trimmed V and J ends, which lost 1 base and 1 base, there was a span of 13 bases. Germline V CDR1 and CDR2: MGHRA, YSYEKL. The CDR3 extends over 16 amino acids. This CDR3 reads CASSQGRGYRNTEAFF. The CDR3 DNA sequence: TGCGCCAGCAGCCAAGGGCGAGGGTACCGGAACACTGAAGCTTTCTTT.

In its sample, this clonotype is medium-sized. This chain uses TRBV20-1 with TRBJ1-2; D gene uncertain. Between the trimmed V and J ends, which lost 0 bases and 8 bases, there was a span of 13 bases. CDR3 length equals 13 residues. Germline V gene sequence: CDR1 DFQATT, CDR2 SNEGSKA (reference sequence). For the CDR3, the DNA is TGCAGTGCTAGAGATCCGGCCGCCTACGGCTACACCTTC. Residues: CSARDPAAYGYTF.

This clonotype was seen repeatedly, ten times or more. The genes are TRBV2 and TRBJ2-7, with a weak D call TRBD1 (5 bases). This CDR3 is built from 14 residues. V lost 6 bases, J lost 3 bases, and 15 bases lay in between. From germline, CDR1 is SNHLY and CDR2 FYNNEI. In DNA form, the CDR3 reads TGTGCCAGCAGAATGGGGCAATTCGGCTACGAGCAGTACTTC. Its translation: CASRMGQFGYEQYF.

The gene calls are TRBV5-1 and TRBJ2-2; TRBD1 might be the D (6 bases). Trimming removed 6 bases from V and 5 bases from J, with 20 bases in between. There are 16 residues in the CDR3. Per the germline V gene, CDR1 is SGHRS and CDR2 is YFSETQ. CDR3 amino acids: CASTTRGRDPTGELFF. The CDR3 nucleotides read TGCGCCAGCACAACCAGGGGCCGCGATCCAACCGGGGAGCTGTTTTTT.

This clonotype was observed at least ten times. The chain recombines TRBV7-9 with TRBJ2-1; 13 nucleotides match TRBD2. This CDR3 has 19 amino acids. Trimming removed 2 bases from V and 6 bases from J; junction bases left unmatched: 13. Germline-derived CDR1 and CDR2 are SEHNR and FQNEAQ (reference sequence). The CDR3 region is CASSLSTSGGASPPNEQFF. CDR3 nucleotide sequence: TGTGCCAGCAGCTTAAGTACTAGCGGGGGGGCCTCTCCCCCCAATGAGCAGTTCTTC.

This clonotype was picked up one time. The rearrangement joins TRBV24-1 to TRBJ1-5; no reliable D call. The CDR3 has 13 residues. V was clipped by 4 bases and J by 6 bases, with 9 bases between them. The germline CDR1 and CDR2 sequences are KGHDR and SFDVKD. Here the CDR3 reads CATSDPNSQPQHF. The CDR3 DNA reads TGTGCCACCAGTGACCCGAATAGTCAGCCCCAGCATTTT.

To note about this clonotype: A much larger clonotype is one base distant, so this may be a read error. This chain uses TRBV11-2 with TRBJ2-1, with 13 nucleotides matching TRBD2. The CDR3 totals 17 residues. Germline V lookup: CDR1 SGHAT, CDR2 FQNNGV. The CDR3 loop reads CARSLRLAGGYYNEQFF. The CDR3 DNA follows: TGTGCCAGAAGCTTACGACTAGCGGGGGGTTATTACAATGAGCAGTTCTTC. Full variable domain (outside the CDR3, taken from reference TRBV11-2 and TRBJ2-1): EAGVAQSPRYKIIEKRQSVAFWCNPISGHATLYWYQQILGQGPKLLIQFQNNGVVDDSQLPKDRFSAERLKGVDSTLKIQPAKLEDSAVYLCARSLRLAGGYYNEQFFGPGTRLTVL.

The chain uses TRBV7-9 and TRBJ2-7, with D uncertain. The CDR3 is 17 residues long. Germline values: CDR1 SEHNR, CDR2 FQNEAQ (reference sequence). The ends were cut back, 0 bases at V and 3 bases at J, with 18 bases in the middle. The CDR3 region has the DNA TGTGCCAGCAGCTTAGCCTCTACAGTTTCTTGGCGCTACGAGCAGTACTTC. This encodes CASSLASTVSWRYEQYF. The full variable domain, in which reference TRBV7-9 and TRBJ2-7 provide the parts outside the CDR3, is DTGVSQNPRHKITKRGQNVTFRCDPISEHNRLYWYRQTLGQGPEFLTYFQNEAQLEKSRLLSDRFSAERPKGSFSTLEIQRTEQGDSAMYLCASSLASTVSWRYEQYFGPGTRLTVT.

By frequency in the sample, this clonotype is medium-sized. Here the CDR3 DNA reads TGTGCCAGCAGCTTGGAGGGTGTAGGGCCCGGGGAGCTGTTTTTT. Amino acid sequence: CASSLEGVGPGELFF. This chain joins TRBV5-6 and TRBJ2-2; no clear D. Germline lookup yields CDR1 SGHDT and CDR2 YYEEEE. The CDR3 spans 15 residues. V was trimmed by 0 bases and J by 6 bases, leaving 12 bases between them.

In its sample, this clonotype ranks as medium-sized. The chain couples TRBV4-2 to TRBJ1-4; D is undetermined. Trimming cost V 1 base and J 8 bases, with 20 bases left between them. Looked up from germline, CDR1 is LGHNA and CDR2 is YNFKEQ. The CDR3 contains 17 residues. The CDR3 is CASSQGIWNKVQEKLFF. The CDR3, as DNA: TGTGCCAGCAGCCAAGGAATTTGGAACAAGGTTCAAGAAAAACTGTTTTTT.

This clonotype is labeled as medium-sized. The V and J genes are TRBV29-1 and TRBJ2-7, with 9 bases identical to TRBD1. This CDR3 spans 16 amino acids. Germline V gene lookup returns CDR1 SQVTM and CDR2 ANQGSEA. The ends lost 5 bases at V and 6 bases at J; junction bases unmatched: 17. CDR3 residues: CSVRLPTRTGAGEQYF. The CDR3 bases are TGCAGCGTTCGACTTCCTACTCGGACAGGGGCGGGCGAGCAGTACTTC.

The table lists this clonotype with many counts. This rearrangement joins TRBV11-2 to TRBJ2-3; D possibly corresponds to TRBD2 (5 bases). V was cut by 3 bases and J by 3 bases, with 19 bases left in between. The V gene's germline CDR1 is SGHAT and CDR2 FQNNGV. The CDR3 is made up of 17 amino acids. The CDR3 coding sequence is TGTGCCAGCAGCTTCACCGATTGGGGAGCCCAAACAGATACGCAGTATTTT. It specifies CASSFTDWGAQTDTQYF.

This sequence joins TRBV4-1 and TRBJ1-2, with unresolved D. CDR1 and CDR2 from the germline V gene are MGHRA and YSYEKL. This CDR3 has 14 residues. The V end was cut by 4 bases, the J end by 4 bases, with 13 bases between. The CDR3 reads CASSPTPLSYGYTF. Here the CDR3 DNA reads TGCGCCAGCAGCCCCACTCCCCTTTCCTATGGCTACACCTTC.

The CDR3 region is CASSPRDTADTQYF. CDR3 DNA sequence: TGTGCCAGCAGCCCCAGGGACACCGCAGATACGCAGTATTTT. The rearrangement joins TRBV7-2 to TRBJ2-3; a weak D match, TRBD1 (6 bases). The CDR3 has 14 amino acids. Germline lookup yields CDR1 SGHTA and CDR2 FQGNSA. Trimming cost V 5 bases and J 4 bases, with 13 bases left between them.

This clonotype was observed at least ten times. This chain uses TRBV3-1 with TRBJ2-7, with 12 nucleotides matching TRBD2. V trimming: 3 bases; J trimming: 2 bases; junction bases outside the gene matches: 2. Per germline, CDR1 LGHDT and CDR2 YNNKEL (reference sequence). This CDR3 spans 15 amino acids. As DNA, the CDR3 is TGTGCCAGCAGCCACGGGACTAGCGGGCCCTACGAGCAGTACTTC. This codes for CASSHGTSGPYEQYF.

This clonotype was found many times. V is TRBV20-1 and J is TRBJ2-3, with 8 bases identical to TRBD1. Losses at the gene ends were 5 bases for V and 1 base for J; bases not matched to a gene: 8. The germline gives CDR1 DFQATT, CDR2 SNEGSKA (reference sequence). This CDR3 is built from 15 residues. CDR3 in DNA: TGCAGTGCTGAAGGGGGACAGGAACGCACAGATACGCAGTATTTT. Its protein product is CSAEGGQERTDTQYF.

This clonotype has ten or more counts. The chain links TRBV9 to TRBJ2-1; TRBD2 is a possible D gene (6 bases). Per germline, CDR1 SGDLS and CDR2 YYNGEE. The CDR3 contains 14 residues. V lost 6 bases and J lost 6, with 16 bases in between. Here the CDR3 reads CASTSGLTPNEQFF. Here the CDR3 DNA reads TGTGCCAGCACCTCCGGACTAACTCCCAATGAGCAGTTCTTC.

The rearrangement links TRBV2 to TRBJ2-7; 7 bases are shared with TRBD1. Germline lookup yields CDR1 SNHLY and CDR2 FYNNEI. V trimming: 5 bases; J trimming: 2 bases; junction bases outside the gene matches: 3. The CDR3 length is 13 residues. Written as DNA, the CDR3 is TGTGCCAGCAGTATTGGGACAGCCTACGAGCAGTACTTC. This codes for CASSIGTAYEQYF.

This clonotype is medium-sized. V is TRBV5-1 and J is TRBJ1-1; D is unclear. Trimming took off 6 bases at V and 0 bases at J, with 9 bases between the two ends. Germline V gene sequence: CDR1 SGHRS, CDR2 YFSETQ. The CDR3 has 13 amino acids. CDR3 region: CASTNSLNTEAFF. The CDR3 region has the DNA TGCGCCAGCACCAACAGTTTGAACACTGAAGCTTTCTTT.

This clonotype came up many times. In nucleotides, the CDR3 is TGTGCCAGCAGCGCTGGCCCGGGACTATATTACGAGCAGTACTTC. It specifies CASSAGPGLYYEQYF. This chain links TRBV7-6 with TRBJ2-7, with 7 bases identical to TRBD2. V lost 5 bases, J lost 4 bases, and 11 bases stayed unmatched. CDR1 is SGHVS, CDR2 FNYEAQ, per germline. CDR3 length: 15 residues. The full variable domain, its missing parts supplied by reference TRBV7-6 and TRBJ2-7, is GAGVSQSPRYKVTKRGQDVALRCDPISGHVSLYWYRQALGQGPEFLTYFNYEAQQDKSGLPNDRFSAERPEGSISTLTIQRTEQRDSAMYRCASSAGPGLYYEQYFGPGTRLTVT.

By share of the sample, this clonotype is medium-sized. The chain's CDR3 is CASQIAGGSTDTQYF. The CDR3 DNA follows: TGCGCCAGCCAGATCGCGGGGGGGAGCACAGATACGCAGTATTTT. The chain is built from TRBV5-1 and TRBJ2-3; 9 bases agree with TRBD2. The CDR3 is made up of 15 amino acids. V trimming: 7 bases; J trimming: 0 bases; junction bases outside the gene matches: 6. CDR1 and CDR2 from the germline V gene are SGHRS and YFSETQ.

This clonotype showed up just once. The chain joins TRBV19 to TRBJ2-1, with D perhaps matching TRBD2 (5 bases). The ends were cut back, 5 bases at V and 8 bases at J, with 13 bases in the middle. Germline V gene sequence: CDR1 LNHDA, CDR2 SQIVND (reference sequence). CDR3 length: 13 residues. The CDR3 loop reads CASSPGVSYEQFF. CDR3 DNA: TGTGCCAGTAGTCCCGGGGTTAGCTATGAGCAGTTCTTC. The full variable domain, in which reference TRBV19 and TRBJ2-1 provide the parts outside the CDR3, is DGGITQSPKYLFRKEGQNVTLSCEQNLNHDAMYWYRQDPGQGLRLIYYSQIVNDFQKGDIAEGYSVSREKKESFPLTVTSAQKNPTAFYLCASSPGVSYEQFFGPGTRLTVL.

Sample share makes this clonotype medium-sized. The J gene is TRBJ1-5, the V gene TRBV5-1, with D possibly being TRBD1 (6 bases). V was clipped by 4 bases and J by 5 bases, with 16 bases between them. The length of the CDR3 is 15 residues. Germline V CDR1 and CDR2: SGHRS, YFSETQ. The CDR3: CASSLRVGGDQPQHF. The CDR3 bases are TGCGCCAGCAGCCTACGGGTGGGGGGCGATCAGCCCCAGCATTTT.

The chain has TRBV29-1 and TRBJ2-1, with TRBD1 as a possible D gene (5 bases). V dropped 1 base and J dropped 5 bases, with 15 bases sitting between them. Germline V gene data show CDR1 as SQVTM and CDR2 as ANQGSEA. This CDR3 is 15 amino acids long. CDR3 loop: CSVEGHRSYDNEQFF. Written as DNA, the CDR3 is TGCAGCGTTGAAGGTCACAGGAGTTATGACAATGAGCAGTTCTTC.

This clonotype was counted many times. The chain couples TRBV5-1 to TRBJ1-1; weak D call: TRBD1 (5 bases). V was pared by 0 bases and J by 4 bases, with 13 bases between. The CDR3 is 15 amino acids. Germline V gene sequence: CDR1 SGHRS, CDR2 YFSETQ. The CDR3, as DNA: TGCGCCAGCAGCTTGGATGGGGGAAGAGGCACTGAAGCTTTCTTT. This translates into CASSLDGGRGTEAFF.